Each of the 4 T cell receptor beta chains below was sequenced from the same sample in a study of T-cell reconstitution after alpha-beta-depleted transplantation in children. This sample's TCRbeta library carried unique molecular identifier barcodes. From the PCR reads, TCRdb called clonotypes with MiXCR, one entry per CDR3 protein. The repertoire holds approximately 290,000 distinct CDR3 sequences, with around 10% as singletons. Sequences were derived from peripheral blood, sampled 180 days after TCRalphabeta/CD19-depleted stem cell transplant. All receptors come from a male patient aged 2 to 10 who had a stem cell transplant for chronic granulomatous disease, so the T cells may come from the graft donor.

This clonotype was found many times. The rearrangement joins TRBV20-1 to TRBJ2-7; D unclear. The V and J ends lost 6 bases and 5 bases respectively, with 20 bases between them. This CDR3 spans 14 amino acids. The V gene's germline CDR1 is DFQATT and CDR2 SNEGSKA (reference sequence). CDR3 loop: CSAAKPVLPNEQYF. DNA for the CDR3: TGCAGTGCCGCGAAGCCGGTCCTGCCTAACGAGCAGTACTTC.

This clonotype was seen at least ten times. The chain combines TRBV4-1 with TRBJ2-7, with D perhaps TRBD1 or TRBD2 (5 bases each). The germline gives CDR1 MGHRA, CDR2 YSYEKL. CDR3 size: 13 residues. Trimming removed 6 bases at V and 7 bases at J, with 16 bases between. The CDR3 bases are TGCGCCAGCAGTCGGGACGGAGGTTGGGAGCAGTACTTC. This encodes CASSRDGGWEQYF.

This clonotype was seen ten or more times. The chain joins TRBV2 to TRBJ2-1; 8 nucleotides match TRBD1. The germline V gene encodes CDR1 SNHLY and CDR2 FYNNEI. V dropped 4 bases and J dropped 2; count of bases not matched to a gene: 4. The CDR3 has 15 residues. Written as DNA, the CDR3 is TGTGCCAGCAGTGGACGGACAGGGCCCTACAATGAGCAGTTCTTC. Protein product: CASSGRTGPYNEQFF.

This clonotype has a count of ten or more. The chain carries TRBV20-1 and TRBJ2-2; D is possibly TRBD1 or TRBD2 (5 bases each). Germline CDR1 and CDR2: DFQATT and SNEGSKA (reference sequence). The CDR3 runs 14 residues. The CDR3 is CTATGRLNTGELFF. Written as DNA, the CDR3 is TGCACTGCAACGGGGCGGCTGAACACCGGGGAGCTGTTTTTT.